This T cell receptor beta chain stems from a study of CD8 T cells in ankylosing spondylitis. Study results and caveats: Enrichment of disease-linked clones was reportedly significant in matched ankylosing spondylitis synovial fluid. Both synovial fluid and blood in reactive arthritis had previously been reported to carry some motif variants. A CD8+ phenotype characterized the disease-linked clones, which were relatively rare in peripheral blood. Apparently characteristic of ankylosing spondylitis blood was a TCR beta motif (roughly eight highly homologous variants).

The CDR3 covers 16 residues. Trimming removed 6 bases from V and 2 bases from J, with 14 bases in between. Via MiXCR, TCRdb re-called the 5' RACE reads, giving one row per CDR3 protein. The sample holds approximately 400,000 distinct CDR3 sequences, 15% to 20% seen once. To note about this clonotype: What it binds is unknown.

Sequencing was done on a sample of blood, either unsorted or a sorted T cell fraction (not recorded which). This sequence originates from a male donor with ankylosing spondylitis. J is TRBJ1-6 and V is TRBV12-3 or TRBV12-4, with D possibly being TRBD1 (5 bases). CDR3 bases: TGTGCCAGCAGCCCCGGGGCGGGGACCTATAATTCACCCCTCCACTTT. It specifies CASSPGAGTYNSPLHF.